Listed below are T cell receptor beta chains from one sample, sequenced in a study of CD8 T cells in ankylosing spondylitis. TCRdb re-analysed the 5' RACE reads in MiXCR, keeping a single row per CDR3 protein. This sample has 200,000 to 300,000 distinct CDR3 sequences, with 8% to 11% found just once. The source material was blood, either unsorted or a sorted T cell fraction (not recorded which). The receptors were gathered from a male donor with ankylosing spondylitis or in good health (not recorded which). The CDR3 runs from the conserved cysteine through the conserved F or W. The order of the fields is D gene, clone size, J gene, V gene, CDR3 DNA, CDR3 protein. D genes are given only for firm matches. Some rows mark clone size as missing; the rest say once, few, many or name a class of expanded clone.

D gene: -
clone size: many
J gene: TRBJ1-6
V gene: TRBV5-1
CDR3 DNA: TGCGCCAGCAGCTTGGGATTGGTTGGCTCCGCGGATTCACCCCTCCACTTT
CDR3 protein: CASSLGLVGSADSPLHF

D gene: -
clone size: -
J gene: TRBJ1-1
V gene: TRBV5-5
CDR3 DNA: TGTGCCAGCAGCTTAAACCGGGGGGGGAACACTGAAGCTTTCTTT
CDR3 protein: CASSLNRGGNTEAFF

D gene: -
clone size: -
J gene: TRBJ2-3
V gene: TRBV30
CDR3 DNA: TGTGCCTGGAATGGGGGGGATACGCAGTATTTT
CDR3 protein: CAWNGGDTQYF

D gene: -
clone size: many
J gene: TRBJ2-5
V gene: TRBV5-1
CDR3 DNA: TGCGCCAGCACCTCGCTTAAAGGGGAGACCCAGTACTTC
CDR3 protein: CASTSLKGETQYF

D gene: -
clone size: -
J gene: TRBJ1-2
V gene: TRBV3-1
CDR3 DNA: TGTGCCAGCAGCCAAGGACTTAACTATGGCTACACCTTC
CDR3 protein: CASSQGLNYGYTF

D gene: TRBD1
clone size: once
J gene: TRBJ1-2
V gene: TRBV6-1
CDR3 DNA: TGTGCCAGCAGTGCGTCCGGGACAGGCTATGGCTACACCTTC
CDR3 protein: CASSASGTGYGYTF

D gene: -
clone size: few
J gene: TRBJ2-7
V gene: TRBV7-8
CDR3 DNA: TGTGCCAGCAGCAACGCCCTCGGGGCCGTTCCTTACTTC
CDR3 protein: CASSNALGAVPYF

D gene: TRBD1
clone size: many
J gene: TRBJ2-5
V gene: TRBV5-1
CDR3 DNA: TGCGCCAGCAGCTTCCGGGACAGCCAAGAGACCCAGTACTTC
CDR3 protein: CASSFRDSQETQYF

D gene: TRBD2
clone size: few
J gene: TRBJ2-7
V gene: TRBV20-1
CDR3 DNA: TGCAGTGCTAGAGGGCCTAGCGGATCCTACGAGCAGTACTTC
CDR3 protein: CSARGPSGSYEQYF

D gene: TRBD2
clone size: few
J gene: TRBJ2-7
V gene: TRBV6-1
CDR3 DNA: TGTGCCAGCAGTGAAGGTCCTAGCGGGAGGCAACTCTCCTACGAGCAGTACTTC
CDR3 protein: CASSEGPSGRQLSYEQYF

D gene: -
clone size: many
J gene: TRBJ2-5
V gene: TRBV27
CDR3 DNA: TGTGCCAGCAGCCTAACAGGTCCCCAAGAGACCCAGTACTTC
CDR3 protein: CASSLTGPQETQYF

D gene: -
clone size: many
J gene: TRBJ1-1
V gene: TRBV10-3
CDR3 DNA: TGTGCCATCAGTCCCCTCGAGGAGAGTGAAGCTTTCTTT
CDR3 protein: CAISPLEESEAFF

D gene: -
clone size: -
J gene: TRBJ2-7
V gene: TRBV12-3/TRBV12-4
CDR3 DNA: TGTGCCAGCAGTTTAGGGGTAGGGCAGACTTACGAGCAGTACTTC
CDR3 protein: CASSLGVGQTYEQYF

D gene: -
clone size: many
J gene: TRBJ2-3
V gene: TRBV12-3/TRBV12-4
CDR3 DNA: TGTGCCAGCAGTTTTTACATTCGAGATACGCAGTATTTT
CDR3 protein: CASSFYIRDTQYF

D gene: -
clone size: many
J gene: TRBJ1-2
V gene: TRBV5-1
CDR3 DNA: TGCGCCAGCAGCTTGGACAGAAAATACTATGGCTACACCTTC
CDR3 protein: CASSLDRKYYGYTF

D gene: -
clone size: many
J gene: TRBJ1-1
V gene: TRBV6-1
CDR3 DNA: TGTGCCAGCAGCCCTGACACGTACGCTGAAGCTTTCTTT
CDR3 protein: CASSPDTYAEAFF

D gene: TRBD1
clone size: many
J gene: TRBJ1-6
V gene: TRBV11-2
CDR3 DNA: TGTGCCAGCAGCTTCCCCCTCACGGGCTCGCGGGGACAGGGAAATTCACCCCTCCACTTT
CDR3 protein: CASSFPLTGSRGQGNSPLHF

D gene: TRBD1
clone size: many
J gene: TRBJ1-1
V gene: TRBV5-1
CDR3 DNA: TGCGCCAGCAGCATATGGACAGGCGGAGTGGGTTTCTTT
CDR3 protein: CASSIWTGGVGFF

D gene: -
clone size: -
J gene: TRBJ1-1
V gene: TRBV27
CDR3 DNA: TGTGCCAGCAGTTTATCCTTGCTCACTGAAGCTTTCTTT
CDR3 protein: CASSLSLLTEAFF

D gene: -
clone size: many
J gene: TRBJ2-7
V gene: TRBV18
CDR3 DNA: TGTGCCAGCTCACCACCCAATCGCCTCGACGAGCAGTACTTC
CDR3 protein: CASSPPNRLDEQYF

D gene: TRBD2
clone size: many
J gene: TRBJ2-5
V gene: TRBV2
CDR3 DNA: TGTGCCAGCAGGGGGACCCTTAGCGGGGGAAGTGAGACCCAGTACTTC
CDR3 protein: CASRGTLSGGSETQYF

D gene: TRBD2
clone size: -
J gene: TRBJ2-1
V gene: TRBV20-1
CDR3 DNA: TGCAGTGGGACTAGCGGGGGGTACAATGAGCAGTTCTTC
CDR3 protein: CSGTSGGYNEQFF

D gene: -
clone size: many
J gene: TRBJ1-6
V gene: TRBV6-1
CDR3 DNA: TGTGCCAGCACCAAGGGACACCGAAATTCACCCCTCCACTTT
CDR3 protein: CASTKGHRNSPLHF

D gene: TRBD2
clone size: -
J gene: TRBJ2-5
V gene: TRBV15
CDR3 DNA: TGTGCCACCAGCAGAGAGGCCCAGCGGGGTTGGGAGACCCAGTACTTC
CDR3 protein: CATSREAQRGWETQYF